These 9 T cell receptor beta chains were all obtained from the same sample, sequenced in a study of cytomegalovirus exposure and HLA in healthy donors. 13 Jbeta primers and 60 Vbeta primers were used for the PCR. The table came from immunoSEQ multiplex PCR; TCRdb's copy has only in-frame clones and leaves some out. In the table there are 100,000 to 150,000 clones, around 70% of which are singletons. Input material: PBMCs. The receptors were gathered from a man in his forties in good health and CMV-seropositive.

V and J are TRBV5-4 and TRBJ2-5, with D perhaps TRBD1 (6 bases). Trimming pared 6 bases from V and 7 bases from J, leaving 16 bases between. The CDR3 totals 13 residues. Germline CDR1 reads SGHNT; CDR2 reads YYREEE (reference sequence). CDR3 protein: CASTMGAKGTQYF. Here the CDR3 DNA reads TGTGCCAGCACCATGGGGGCCAAGGGGACCCAGTACTTC.

In this sample, this clone turned up a few times. This sequence joins TRBV4-3 and TRBJ2-7; a possible D gene is TRBD1 (6 bases). The germline V gene has CDR1 LGHNA and CDR2 YSLEER. V was clipped by 4 bases and J by 4 bases, with 14 bases between them. CDR3 length equals 14 residues. The CDR3 DNA follows: TGCGCCAGCAGCCCCGGACTCCAGGGGTACGAGCAGTACTTC. It encodes CASSPGLQGYEQYF.

The chain links TRBV30 to TRBJ1-2, with 8 bases aligning to TRBD1. Germline V gene sequence: CDR1 GTSNPN, CDR2 SVGIG (reference sequence). With 1 base clipped from V and 8 bases from J, the junction kept 15 bases outside the gene matches. The CDR3 covers 16 residues. The DNA of the CDR3 is TGTGCCTGGAGTGGTCTCGTTTGGACAGGGAATATAGGCTACACCTTC. The encoded protein is CAWSGLVWTGNIGYTF.

The J gene is TRBJ1-5, the V gene TRBV28; D is uncertain. V lost 3 bases and J 5 bases, leaving 14 bases between the germline ends. Germline CDR1 MDHEN, CDR2 SYDVKM. This CDR3 has 15 residues. The CDR3 sequence is CASSFSGLSDQPQHF. In DNA form, the CDR3 reads TGTGCCAGCAGTTTCTCAGGACTTTCGGATCAGCCCCAGCATTTT.

The rearrangement joins TRBV14 to TRBJ2-4, with D perhaps matching TRBD1 (5 bases). Deletions cut 1 base from V and 9 bases from J, with 10 bases between. Germline loops: CDR1 SGHDN, CDR2 FVKESK. This CDR3 has 13 amino acids. CDR3: CASSQAGWGIQYF. CDR3 bases: TGTGCCAGCAGCCAAGCAGGGTGGGGCATTCAGTACTTC.

The J gene is TRBJ2-1, the V gene TRBV11-2; TRBD1 might be the D (6 bases). This CDR3 spans 15 amino acids. Germline CDR1 is SGHAT and CDR2 is FQNNGV. Trimming shortened V by 5 bases and J by 6 bases, and 17 bases separated the two germline ends. CDR3 in amino acids: CASSRRQVLPNEQFF. CDR3 nucleotide sequence: TGTGCCAGCAGCCGCCGACAGGTCCTTCCCAATGAGCAGTTCTTC.

For the CDR3, the DNA is TGTGCCAGCAGAACTATAGCGGGAGGGCCCGGGGAGCTGTTTTTT. Its translation is CASRTIAGGPGELFF. The chain couples TRBV6-5 to TRBJ2-2; 11 nucleotides line up with TRBD2. The CDR3 runs to 15 residues. Per the germline V gene, CDR1 is MNHEY and CDR2 is SVGAGI. J was trimmed by 6 bases and V by 6 bases; bases with no gene match: 6.

This chain links TRBV5-1 with TRBJ1-1, with 10 nucleotides matching TRBD1. Per germline, CDR1 SGHRS and CDR2 YFSETQ. With 2 bases clipped from V and 1 base from J, the junction kept 5 bases outside the gene matches. There are 16 residues in the CDR3. CDR3 protein: CASSFVTGGTNTEAFF. For the CDR3, the DNA is TGCGCCAGCAGCTTTGTGACAGGGGGCACGAACACTGAAGCTTTCTTT.

The genes are TRBV13 and TRBJ2-7; tentatively, D is TRBD1 (6 bases). With 5 bases removed from V and 3 bases from J, the gap between germline ends came to 14 bases. CDR1 and CDR2 from the germline V gene are PRHDT and FYEKMQ (reference sequence). The CDR3 has 14 residues. The CDR3 sequence is CASSLLPTGYEQYF. As DNA, the CDR3 is TGTGCCAGCAGCCTCCTCCCGACAGGCTACGAGCAGTACTTC.